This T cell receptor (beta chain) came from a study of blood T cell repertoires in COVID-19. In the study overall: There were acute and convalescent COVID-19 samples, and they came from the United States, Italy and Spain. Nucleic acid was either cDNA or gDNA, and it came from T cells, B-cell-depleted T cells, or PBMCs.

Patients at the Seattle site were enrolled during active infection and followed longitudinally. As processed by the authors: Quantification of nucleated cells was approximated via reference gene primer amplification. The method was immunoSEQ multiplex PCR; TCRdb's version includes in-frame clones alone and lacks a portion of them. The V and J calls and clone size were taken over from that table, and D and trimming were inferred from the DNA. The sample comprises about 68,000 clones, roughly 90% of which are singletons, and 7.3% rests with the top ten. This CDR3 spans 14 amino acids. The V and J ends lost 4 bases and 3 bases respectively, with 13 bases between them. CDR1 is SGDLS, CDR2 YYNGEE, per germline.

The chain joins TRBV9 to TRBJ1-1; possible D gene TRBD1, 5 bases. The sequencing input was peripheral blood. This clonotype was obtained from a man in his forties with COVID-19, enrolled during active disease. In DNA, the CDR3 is TGTGCCAGCAGCACCCTCTCAGGGCACACTGAAGCTTTCTTT. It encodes CASSTLSGHTEAFF.